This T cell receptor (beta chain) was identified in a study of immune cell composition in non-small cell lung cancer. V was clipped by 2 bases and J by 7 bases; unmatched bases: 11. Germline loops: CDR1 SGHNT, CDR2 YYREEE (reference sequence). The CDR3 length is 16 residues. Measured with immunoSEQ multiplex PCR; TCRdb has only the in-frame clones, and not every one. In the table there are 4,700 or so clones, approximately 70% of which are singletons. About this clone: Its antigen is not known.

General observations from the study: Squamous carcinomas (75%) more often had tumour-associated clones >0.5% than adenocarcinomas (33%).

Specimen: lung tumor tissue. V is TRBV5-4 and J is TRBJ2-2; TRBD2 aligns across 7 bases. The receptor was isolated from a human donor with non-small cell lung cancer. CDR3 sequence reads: CASSFFAGVRFGELFF. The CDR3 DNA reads TGTGCCAGCAGCTTCTTTGCGGGAGTTAGATTCGGGGAGCTGTTTTTT.